The next 7 T cell receptor beta chains were all read from a single sample in a study of human T cells and chemical hapten exposure. Time point indicated: patch test 1, 2 weeks after DPC sensitization. Treatment denoted: therapeutic diphenylcyclopropenone sensitization with weekly scalp DPC. TCRdb processed the RACE reads anew with MiXCR; each CDR3 protein has one entry. The sample lists more than 80,000 distinct CDR3 sequences, 7% to 8% seen once, with roughly 1.4% in the top ten. This specimen was whole blood, taken in connection with sensitization to the hapten diphenylcyclopropenone (DPC). These receptors originate from a woman in her twenties or thirties with alopecia areata. Some clones in this sample may be carry-over from other donors' samples.

The J gene is TRBJ2-3, the V gene TRBV3-1, with 10 bases lining up with TRBD2. Germline CDR1 and CDR2: LGHDT and YNNKEL (reference sequence). The CDR3 has 17 residues. After removal of 1 base from V and 1 base from J, the junction contained 5 bases not matched to a gene. The CDR3 spells CASSQADSGGGTDTQYF. The CDR3 bases are TGTGCCAGCAGCCAAGCCGACAGCGGGGGGGGCACAGATACGCAGTATTTT.

Many counts were recorded for this clonotype. The chain combines TRBV10-3 with TRBJ2-1; D might be TRBD1 (6 bases). The length of the CDR3 is 15 residues. CDR1 and CDR2 from the germline V gene are ENHRY and SYGVKD. V lost 3 bases and J 4 bases, leaving 13 bases between the germline ends. Here the CDR3 DNA reads TGTGCCATCAGTGAAGGGGGATTTGGGTACAATGAGCAGTTCTTC. The encoded protein is CAISEGGFGYNEQFF.

This clonotype was recorded a few times. The chain carries TRBV5-1 and TRBJ2-1; D could derive from TRBD1 or TRBD2 (6 bases each). Germline V gene sequence: CDR1 SGHRS, CDR2 YFSETQ. The germline V and J ends were trimmed by 0 bases and 13 bases, with 14 bases remaining between them. The length of the CDR3 is 13 residues. The CDR3 sequence: CASSLGERGEQFF. Here the CDR3 DNA reads TGCGCCAGCAGCTTGGGAGAGAGGGGGGAACAGTTCTTC.

This sequence joins TRBV7-9 and TRBJ1-2, with a tentative D call TRBD1 (6 bases). CDR1 and CDR2 from the germline V gene are SEHNR and FQNEAQ (reference sequence). The V and J ends lost 4 bases and 5 bases respectively, with 35 bases between them. This CDR3 region has 21 residues. DNA for the CDR3: TGTGCCAGCAGCTGGGGCAGGGGCAAAGCCCTCAATCCATCACCAACTTATGGCTACACCTTC. This codes for CASSWGRGKALNPSPTYGYTF.

The chain links TRBV6-5 to TRBJ1-4; 9 bases agree with TRBD1. The CDR3 totals 15 residues. V lost 6 bases and J lost 8; bases outside the gene matches: 10. Germline V gene sequence: CDR1 MNHEY, CDR2 SVGAGI. The CDR3 DNA reads as TGTGCCAGCAGGCGAACCGGGACAGGGCTGGAAAAACTGTTTTTT. It is translated as CASRRTGTGLEKLFF.

The chain joins TRBV7-9 to TRBJ1-1, with D perhaps TRBD1 (5 bases). This CDR3 has 15 amino acids. CDR1 SEHNR and CDR2 FQNEAQ come from the germline V gene (reference sequence). Trimming removed 3 bases at V and 4 bases at J, with 15 bases between. CDR3 region: CASSLETRGRTEAFF. The CDR3 DNA follows: TGTGCCAGCAGCTTGGAGACCCGGGGACGCACTGAAGCTTTCTTT.

Ten or more counts support this clonotype. V is TRBV5-1 and J is TRBJ2-1; D possibly matches TRBD1 or TRBD2 (5 bases each). This CDR3 contains 18 residues. The germline V gene encodes CDR1 SGHRS and CDR2 YFSETQ. The V and J ends lost 3 bases and 8 bases respectively, with 27 bases between them. CDR3 sequence: CASSYVSGETRGSHEQFF. The DNA for the CDR3 is TGCGCCAGCAGCTACGTATCCGGGGAGACGAGGGGATCCCATGAGCAGTTCTTC.